The T cell receptor (beta chain) under discussion was sequenced for a study of blood T cell repertoires in COVID-19. Overall study context: The samples span acute and convalescent COVID-19 from the United States, Italy and Spain. In each case, the material was cDNA or gDNA derived from T cells, B-cell-depleted T cells, or PBMCs.

The V gene's germline CDR1 is LNHDA and CDR2 SQIVND (reference sequence). This CDR3 spans 17 amino acids. Trimming cost V 0 bases and J 6 bases, with 17 bases left between them. In the authors' workflow: Reference gene primer amplification yielded estimated nucleated cell counts. TCRdb keeps only in-frame clones here, not all; method: immunoSEQ multiplex PCR. D and trimming were read from the DNA, whereas the V and J calls and clone size are those reported in that table. There are 200,000 to 300,000 clones in the sample; about 89% occur only once, and 1.5% lies in the top ten. The sample holds one count of this clone.

V is TRBV19 and J is TRBJ1-4; D ambiguous. This clonotype was sampled from a woman aged 40 to 50 who had recovered from COVID-19. Input material: peripheral blood. The DNA for the CDR3 is TGTGCCAGTAGTATAGATCTATCAGAGGAGGCCTATGAAAAACTGTTTTTT. It codes for CASSIDLSEEAYEKLFF.